This TCR beta chain was captured in a study of OX40 agonist ivuxolimab in advanced cancers. Regarding the research as a whole: Ivuxolimab was an agonistic, fully human IgG2 monoclonal antibody directed against OX40 (CD134), a costimulatory receptor. Intravenous ivuxolimab was administered to patients every 2 weeks at six dose levels: 0.01, 0.1, 0.3, 1.5, 3 and 10 mg/kg. Among the roughly 52 dose-escalation patients, around 20 had hepatocellular carcinoma, approximately 15 melanoma, 9 renal cell carcinoma and 9 head and neck cancer. In the dose-escalation cohort, 70% to 90% of patients were male, and the mean age was approximately 60 years with a range of roughly 23 to 79. Prior anti-PD-1, anti-PD-L1 or anti-CTLA-4 therapy was permitted, and checkpoint inhibitors had been received by about two fifths of dose-escalation patients. Partial responses were achieved by three dose-escalation patients, of whom one had hepatocellular carcinoma and two had cutaneous melanoma. Peripheral TCRbeta sequencing was intended to test whether TCR sequence diversity was altered and clonal T-cell expansion was caused by ivuxolimab. The paper covers the monotherapy dose-escalation part of the phase I ivuxolimab trial, which included N = 52 patients.

Note on this clone: Its antigen remains unidentified. Within one base of it there is no much larger clone, and no base qualities were kept.

V has 4 bases trimmed and J has 0 bases trimmed; junction bases matching no gene number 3. From the germline V gene, CDR1 is ENHRY and CDR2 is SYGVKD. Taken from cysteine to phenylalanine, the CDR3 has 15 residues. The CDR3 DNA has 45 bases and is translated from base 1. Beyond this particular receptor, the publication reports: Which antigens the clonally expanded peripheral T cells were specific for was not determined. In partial responders in the 0.1-3.0 mg/kg groups, normalized peripheral clonal expansion was found to be among the lowest, especially among CD8+ T cells. Low levels of normalized T-cell clonal expansion were also seen in some nonresponding patients. At doses of 0.1 to 3.0 mg/kg, clonal expansion of both CD4+ and CD8+ blood T cells was observed from baseline to week 6. After ivuxolimab, CD8+ T cells had more expanded clones than CD4+ T cells on average.

Genomic DNA was isolated from the sorted cells so that the TCRbeta CDR3 region could be sequenced. The immunoSEQ Assay was used for sequencing of TCRbeta CDR3 regions. TCRdb mirrors the immuneACCESS table, restricted to in-frame sequences. Some clones are absent from its copies; in checked studies, under half trace to an unresolved V gene, and the reason for the others is unknown. Across this sample there are approximately 74,000 clones, with more than 80% seen only once. Of the sample, approximately 2.2% falls within the top ten clones. Patients with autoimmune disease history or receiving systemic immunosuppression were excluded from the trial. Peripheral blood for TCR sequencing was collected from all dose cohorts at baseline, on cycle 4 day 1, and on cycle 7 day 1. Samples were obtained from an open-label, multicenter, first-in-human phase I dose-escalation trial of ivuxolimab. Adults with locally advanced or metastatic melanoma, renal cell carcinoma, hepatocellular carcinoma or head and neck squamous cell carcinoma were enrolled in the trial. Before TCR sequencing, CD4+ and CD8+ T cells were separately sorted from peripheral blood.

Here the chain combines TRBV10-3 and TRBJ2-7, and TRBD1 matches 10 of the central bases. This receptor was taken from an adult with an advanced solid tumor such as melanoma, head and neck, liver or kidney cancer. The material sequenced was CD4+ or CD8+ T cells sorted from blood, taken in a trial of the OX40 agonist ivuxolimab. CDR3 region: CAISGQGASSYEQYF. Here is the DNA: TGTGCCATCAGTGGACAGGGGGCCAGCTCCTACGAGCAGTACTTC.